These 10 T cell receptor beta chains originate from one sample sequenced in a study of T cells in Graves' hyperthyroidism and ophthalmopathy. RNA transcripts gave rise to amplified TCR beta CDR3 regions. In the first-round RT-PCR of the TCR CDR3, the HTBI primer set was used. TCRdb used MiXCR to reprocess the multiplex PCR reads, holding one entry per CDR3 protein. The table lists approximately 630,000 distinct CDR3 sequences, about 16% of them singletons, with less than 4.5% in the top ten. The specimen was blood. The origin of the receptors is a woman in her thirties with Graves' hyperthyroidism.

This clonotype has ten or more counts. The V and J genes are TRBV7-9 and TRBJ2-1, with 9 bases aligning to TRBD1. The J segment lost 5 bases and the V segment lost 5 bases, leaving 16 bases of the junction unmatched. Germline-derived CDR1 and CDR2 are SEHNR and FQNEAQ (reference sequence). This CDR3 region has 18 residues. CDR3 amino acids: CASSRQPLGDRANNEQFF. CDR3 in DNA: TGTGCCAGCAGCCGACAGCCCTTAGGGGACAGGGCGAACAATGAGCAGTTCTTC. Together with reference TRBV7-9 and TRBJ2-1, the CDR3 gives the full variable domain: DTGVSQNPRHKITKRGQNVTFRCDPISEHNRLYWYRQTLGQGPEFLTYFQNEAQLEKSRLLSDRFSAERPKGSFSTLEIQRTEQGDSAMYLCASSRQPLGDRANNEQFFGPGTRLTVL.

This clonotype was counted ten times or more. The genes are TRBV30 and TRBJ1-1; D gene ambiguous. This CDR3 has 13 residues. Germline V gene lookup returns CDR1 GTSNPN and CDR2 SVGIG (reference sequence). Trimming removed 2 bases at V and 5 bases at J, with 12 bases between. CDR3 protein: CAWSTQSTTEAFF. Written as DNA, the CDR3 is TGTGCCTGGAGTACCCAGAGTACGACTGAAGCTTTCTTT.

This clonotype was observed a few times. At one boundary the junction diverges from the germline segment, which might be a read error. This rearrangement joins TRBV7-2 to TRBJ2-3; D possibly uses TRBD1 or TRBD2 (5 bases each). Germline V gene sequence: CDR1 SGHTA, CDR2 FQGNSA. The CDR3 is 16 amino acids. The CDR3 DNA sequence: TGTGCCAGCAGCTTAGTAGGGACCCAAAGCACAGATACGCAGTGTTTT. Translating it yields CASSLVGTQSTDTQCF. The variable domain in full, with the rest retrieved from reference TRBV7-2 and TRBJ2-3, is GAGVSQSPSNKVTEKGKDVELRCDPISGHTALYWYRQSLGQGLEFLIYFQGNSAPDKSGLPSDRFSAERTGGSVSTLTIQRTQQEDSAVYLCASSLVGTQSTDTQCFGPGTRLTVL.

This clonotype has at least ten counts. The chain links TRBV11-3 to TRBJ2-3, with unresolved D. Germline-derived CDR1 and CDR2 are SGHNT and YENEEA. The CDR3 consists of 15 residues. V lost 3 bases and J lost 1, with 11 bases in between. The CDR3 DNA follows: TGTGCCAGCAGCTTTGGAAACACGCGCACAGATACGCAGTATTTT. Translation: CASSFGNTRTDTQYF. Together with reference TRBV11-3 and TRBJ2-3, the CDR3 gives the full variable domain: EAGVVQSPRYKIIEKKQPVAFWCNPISGHNTLYWYLQNLGQGPELLIRYENEEAVDDSQLPKDRFSAERLKGVDSTLKIQPAELGDSAVYLCASSFGNTRTDTQYFGPGTRLTVL.

The chain couples TRBV10-3 to TRBJ2-5, with 10 positions matching TRBD2. V dropped 0 bases and J dropped 3; count of bases not matched to a gene: 7. The CDR3 runs 17 residues. Germline values: CDR1 ENHRY, CDR2 SYGVKD. The CDR3, as DNA: TGTGCCATCAGTGAGTCTTTCGGCCTAGCGGGAGAAGAGACCCAGTACTTC. The encoded protein is CAISESFGLAGEETQYF.

This clonotype was observed many times. The CDR3 loop reads CASSGGSFQNEQFF. The CDR3 nucleotides read TGCGCCAGCAGCGGCGGGAGTTTTCAGAATGAGCAGTTCTTC. The rearrangement joins TRBV5-1 to TRBJ2-1; 7 nucleotides line up with TRBD2. Unmatched junction bases numbered 8, after V lost 4 bases and J lost 7 bases. This CDR3 has 14 amino acids. Germline values: CDR1 SGHRS, CDR2 YFSETQ.

This sequence joins TRBV29-1 and TRBJ2-3; TRBD2 matches at 9 bases. V dropped 3 bases and J dropped 3; count of bases not matched to a gene: 7. This CDR3 is 15 amino acids long. CDR1 SQVTM and CDR2 ANQGSEA come from the germline V gene. The CDR3 is CSVEGGGRATDTQYF. DNA of the CDR3: TGCAGCGTTGAGGGGGGCGGGAGGGCAACAGATACGCAGTATTTT.

This clonotype was observed a few times. V is TRBV14 and J is TRBJ2-2; D gene uncertain. The CDR3 has 14 amino acids. The V end lost 3 bases, the J end lost 4 bases, and 9 bases lay between the germline ends. Germline CDR1 SGHDN, CDR2 FVKESK. The CDR3 is CASSQVGFTGELFF. The CDR3, as DNA: TGTGCCAGCAGCCAGGTGGGCTTCACCGGGGAGCTGTTTTTT.

The chain employs TRBV6-1 and TRBJ2-7; the match to TRBD2 covers 7 bases. The germline gives CDR1 MNHNS, CDR2 SASEGT. The V and J ends lost 6 bases and 6 bases, in that order; junction bases with no gene match: 11. The CDR3 length is 14 residues. CDR3 sequence: CASRKRGEVAEQYF. The CDR3 nucleotides read TGTGCCAGCAGAAAACGGGGGGAGGTGGCCGAGCAGTACTTC.

This clonotype was observed a handful of times. The J gene is TRBJ2-7, the V gene TRBV10-3; D gene unclear. The length of the CDR3 is 13 residues. V shed 3 bases and J shed 5 bases, with 11 bases lying between them. Germline CDR1 and CDR2: ENHRY and SYGVKD. The chain's CDR3 is CAISEATADEQYF. For the CDR3, the DNA is TGTGCCATCAGTGAAGCGACTGCGGACGAGCAGTACTTC.